One sample yielded the 2 T cell receptor beta chains listed below, sequenced in a study of cytomegalovirus exposure and HLA in healthy donors. The study ran its PCR with 60 Vbeta and 13 Jbeta primers. Data came from immunoSEQ multiplex PCR; TCRdb stores just in-frame clones and leaves some out. The sample consists of roughly 72,000 clones, 79% of them appearing once. Material: PBMCs. The receptors were sampled from a woman in her thirties or forties in good health and CMV-seropositive.

This chain uses TRBV6-6 with TRBJ2-1, with 7 bases lining up with TRBD2. The CDR3 sequence is 13 residues long. Trimming cost V 6 bases and J 8 bases; bases outside gene matches: 7. Germline-derived CDR1 and CDR2 are MNHNY and SVGAGI (reference sequence). CDR3 bases: TGTGCCAGCAGCGGCGGGACTATCCATGAGCAGTTCTTC. The encoded protein is CASSGGTIHEQFF.

CDR3 sequence reads: CASKRYIAESTDTQYF. Here the CDR3 DNA reads TGTGCCAGCAAGAGATATATAGCGGAATCCACAGATACGCAGTATTTT. The rearrangement uses TRBV28 and TRBJ2-3; D is perhaps TRBD2 (6 bases). The germline gives CDR1 MDHEN, CDR2 SYDVKM. Trimming took 7 bases from V and 2 from J, leaving 19 bases between them. The CDR3 has 16 amino acids.